This T cell receptor beta chain is drawn from a study of Graves' ophthalmopathy and Graves' hyperthyroidism. Study-wide findings and caveats: Progression of ophthalmopathy was predicted by the model with less than 71% sensitivity and under 85% specificity.

TCR beta CDR3 regions were amplified from RNA transcripts. HTBI primers were used in a first-round RT-PCR, which preceded a second-round multiplex PCR. MiXCR, applied by TCRdb to the multiplex PCR reads, yields one record per CDR3 protein. The table includes a few hundred thousand distinct CDR3 sequences, approximately 15% detected once. Remarks on this clonotype: Antigen specificity is unknown.

Germline CDR1 SGHAT, CDR2 FQNNGV. V lost 4 bases, J lost 6 bases, and 22 bases lay in between. The CDR3 is 16 residues long. J is TRBJ2-7 and V is TRBV11-2, with D possibly matching TRBD2 (8 bases). This TCR was recovered from a woman younger than 30 with stable Graves' hyperthyroidism. Sequenced sample: peripheral blood. The CDR3 region has the DNA TGTGCCAGCAGCTCCACCCGGACTAGCAGGGGGAGCGAGCAGTACTTC. Its protein is CASSSTRTSRGSEQYF.